This TCR beta chain was identified during a study of blood T cells in healthy people across ages. Study outcomes and limitations: The long-lived group displayed more naive CD4+ cells, plus higher diversity, than the aged donors did. Across the age range, TCR beta diversity per million T cells fell in a roughly linear way.

With a J-beta primer mix and a sample-barcoded 5' primer, a second PCR ran about 7 to 11 cycles. TCRdb called the 5' RACE reads again in MiXCR, with one record for every CDR3 protein. The table records some 1.4 million distinct CDR3 sequences, around two fifths of them present only once. V was pared by 5 bases and J by 3 bases, with 7 bases of the junction left unmatched. CDR1 is SGHRS, CDR2 YFSETQ, per germline. The CDR3 covers 16 residues. This clonotype was recorded a few times. Its antigen remains unknown. There were healthy Caucasian individuals from Russia, aged about 6 to 100, serving as donors. Total RNA extraction produced at least 5 micrograms (per sample) for the study.

Sequenced input: blood. The receptor was isolated from a woman aged 18-29 years in good health. The chain carries TRBV5-1 and TRBJ2-1; 11 positions match TRBD2. The CDR3 region has the DNA TGCGCCAGCAGAGAACTAGCGGGAGCCCTCTACAATGAGCAGTTCTTC. Residues: CASRELAGALYNEQFF.